The 22 T cell receptor beta chains given below trace back to one sample, sequenced in a study of T cells and Merkel cell carcinoma outcomes. Produced via immunoSEQ multiplex PCR; TCRdb's table is partial and in-frame only. The top ten hold approximately 1.7% of the sample, which has approximately 2,000 clones, roughly 90% seen once. The sample taken for sequencing was tumor tissue from Merkel cell carcinoma. These receptors all come from a human donor with Merkel cell carcinoma.

The V gene is TRBV30, the J gene TRBJ1-1, with D uncertain. Deletions cut 2 bases from V and 6 bases from J, with 10 bases between. CDR1 is GTSNPN and CDR2 is SVGIG in the germline V gene (reference sequence). This CDR3 spans 12 amino acids. The CDR3 DNA sequence: TGTGCCTGGAGTTTTTACGAGGCTGAAGCTTTCTTT. Protein product: CAWSFYEAEAFF.

The chain is built from TRBV23-1 and TRBJ1-1; 7 bases map to TRBD1. TRBV23-1 is annotated as an ORF whose role is uncertain. The CDR3 contains 16 residues. Trimming at V came to 4 bases and at J to 6 bases, leaving 14 bases not matched to a gene. This CDR3 reads CASSRVETGLVPEAFF. CDR3 nucleotide sequence: TGCGCCAGCAGTCGAGTAGAGACAGGGCTCGTTCCTGAAGCTTTCTTT.

V and J are TRBV6-5 and TRBJ2-2; TRBD1 matches at 7 bases. Trimming cost V 6 bases and J 4 bases; bases outside gene matches: 5. The CDR3 has 14 amino acids. The germline gives CDR1 MNHEY, CDR2 SVGAGI. This CDR3 is CASSTGASTGELFF. The CDR3 nucleotides read TGTGCCAGCAGCACAGGGGCCAGCACCGGGGAGCTGTTTTTT.

The rearrangement uses TRBV30 and TRBJ1-1, with 9 bases fitting TRBD1. CDR3 length: 14 residues. From germline, CDR1 is GTSNPN and CDR2 SVGIG (reference sequence). V lost 2 bases, J lost 4 bases, and 5 bases stayed unmatched. CDR3 in amino acids: CAWSTGQGSTEAFF. CDR3 sequence (DNA): TGTGCCTGGAGTACGGGACAGGGAAGCACTGAAGCTTTCTTT.

CDR3 DNA sequence: TGCGCCAGCAGCTTGTACGGCGACGAGCAGTACTTC. Translating it yields CASSLYGDEQYF. The rearrangement uses TRBV5-1 and TRBJ2-7, with D uncertain. V shed 1 base and J shed 5 bases, with 7 bases lying between them. Germline loops: CDR1 SGHRS, CDR2 YFSETQ. This CDR3 has 12 amino acids.

This chain links TRBV28 with TRBJ1-1, with a possible D match to TRBD1 (5 bases). Trimming stripped 7 bases from V and 11 bases from J, with 23 bases between. CDR1 MDHEN and CDR2 SYDVKM come from the germline V gene. The CDR3 is 14 residues long. CDR3 bases: TGTGCCAGCACCCAGGTTTGGAGGGGAGATGACGCTTTCTTT. Protein sequence: CASTQVWRGDDAFF.

J is TRBJ2-7 and V is TRBV27; a possible D gene is TRBD1 (6 bases). CDR1 MNHEY and CDR2 SMNVEV come from the germline V gene (reference sequence). The ends were cut back, 2 bases at V and 2 bases at J, with 10 bases in the middle. There are 14 residues in the CDR3. For the CDR3, the DNA is TGTGCCAGCAGTTTAGTGAGGGGGACCTACGAGCAGTACTTC. This sequence encodes CASSLVRGTYEQYF.

Concerning this clone: One end of the junction fails to match germline, which may point to a read error. The chain employs TRBV5-4 and TRBJ2-1, with D perhaps TRBD1 (5 bases). Germline values: CDR1 SGHNT, CDR2 YYREEE (reference sequence). This CDR3 spans 15 amino acids. Here the CDR3 DNA reads TGTGCTAGCAGACTCTGGGGCTCCAGCTACAATGAGCAGTTCTTC. This codes for CASRLWGSSYNEQFF. Drawing the rest from reference TRBV5-4 and TRBJ2-1, the complete variable domain is ETGVTQSPTHLIKTRGQQVTLRCSSQSGHNTVSWYQQALGQGPQFIFQYYREEENGRGNFPPRFSGLQFPNYSSELNVNALELDDSALYLCASRLWGSSYNEQFFGPGTRLTVL.

The chain is built from TRBV28 and TRBJ2-7, with D uncertain. The CDR3 consists of 13 residues. Germline V gene data show CDR1 as MDHEN and CDR2 as SYDVKM. Deletions cut 6 bases from V and 5 bases from J, with 14 bases between. CDR3 region: CASSPGPFDEQYF. CDR3 DNA sequence: TGTGCCAGCAGCCCCGGCCCTTTCGACGAGCAGTACTTC.

This clone was found once. The J gene is TRBJ1-1, the V gene TRBV2; D gene uncertain. V was trimmed by 4 bases and J by 1 base, leaving 7 bases between them. The CDR3 runs to 13 residues. In germline, CDR1 is SNHLY, CDR2 FYNNEI. The CDR3 region has the DNA TGTGCCAGCAGTGGAGCAGGGAACACTGAAGCTTTCTTT. As protein: CASSGAGNTEAFF.

This clone has only one observation. The genes are TRBV11-2 and TRBJ2-7; tentatively, D is TRBD1 (6 bases). This CDR3 region has 14 residues. The germline V gene encodes CDR1 SGHAT and CDR2 FQNNGV. With 0 bases removed from V and 6 bases from J, the gap between germline ends came to 12 bases. CDR3 region: CASSLDSRGSEQYF. The CDR3 DNA follows: TGTGCCAGCAGCTTAGATAGCAGGGGTAGCGAGCAGTACTTC.

The CDR3 is CASTLIDSRYGYTF. In nucleotides, the CDR3 is TGCGCCAGCACCCTTATCGACAGTCGGTATGGCTACACCTTC. V usage is TRBV5-1 and J usage is TRBJ1-2; weak D call: TRBD1 (5 bases). Germline V gene data show CDR1 as SGHRS and CDR2 as YFSETQ. The CDR3 has 14 residues. Trimming took 6 bases from V and 5 from J, leaving 17 bases between them.

This chain connects TRBV5-6 to TRBJ1-1, with D hard to call. Germline V gives CDR1 SGHDT, CDR2 YYEEEE. V was cut by 1 base and J by 4 bases, with 8 bases left in between. The CDR3 is 13 residues long. As DNA, the CDR3 is TGTGCCAGCAGCTTGCACCTTCCCACTGAAGCTTTCTTT. This translates into CASSLHLPTEAFF.

The chain is built from TRBV11-2 and TRBJ1-2, with D perhaps TRBD1 (5 bases). Germline lookup yields CDR1 SGHAT and CDR2 FQNNGV. The CDR3 runs 14 residues. V was trimmed by 1 base and J by 4 bases, leaving 10 bases between them. CDR3 in DNA: TGTGCCAGCAGCTTAGGGGGGGAGAGCTATGGCTACACCTTC. Residues: CASSLGGESYGYTF.

This chain uses TRBV28 with TRBJ2-3; 7 nucleotides match TRBD2. CDR1 is MDHEN, CDR2 SYDVKM, per germline. The CDR3 loop spans 14 amino acids. V trimming: 3 bases; J trimming: 1 base; junction bases outside the gene matches: 1. CDR3 bases: TGTGCCAGCAGTTTTCTAGCGGGCACAGATACGCAGTATTTT. This sequence encodes CASSFLAGTDTQYF.

The chain uses TRBV29-1 and TRBJ1-6, with TRBD1 identical over 10 bases. In germline, CDR1 is SQVTM, CDR2 ANQGSEA. The CDR3 is made up of 13 amino acids. J was trimmed by 9 bases and V by 4 bases; bases with no gene match: 3. CDR3: CSVGQGAGSPLHF. The CDR3 bases are TGCAGCGTTGGACAGGGGGCGGGTTCACCCCTCCACTTT.

The CDR3 DNA follows: TGTGCCAGCAGTCGGGCTAGCGGGGGCTTCTACAATGAGCAGTTCTTC. Protein product: CASSRASGGFYNEQFF. The chain has TRBV2 and TRBJ2-1, with 10 positions matching TRBD2. The junction had 7 bases not matched to a gene; V was cut back by 5 bases and J by 3 bases. Germline CDR1 reads SNHLY; CDR2 reads FYNNEI. The CDR3 has 16 residues. The variable domain in full, with the rest retrieved from reference TRBV2 and TRBJ2-1, is EPEVTQTPSHQVTQMGQEVILRCVPISNHLYFYWYRQILGQKVEFLVSFYNNEISEKSEIFDDQFSVERPDGSNFTLKIRSTKLEDSAMYFCASSRASGGFYNEQFFGPGTRLTVL.

This clone was seen just once. The gene calls are TRBV29-1 and TRBJ1-1; D possibly corresponds to TRBD1 (6 bases). With 6 bases removed from V and 0 bases from J, the gap between germline ends came to 14 bases. The germline V gene encodes CDR1 SQVTM and CDR2 ANQGSEA. The length of the CDR3 is 14 residues. As DNA, the CDR3 is TGCAGCGTGGCATCACAGGGATTGAACACTGAAGCTTTCTTT. Encoded protein: CSVASQGLNTEAFF.

The chain joins TRBV27 to TRBJ2-7; either TRBD1 or TRBD2 may supply D (7 bases each). Germline assignment: CDR1 MNHEY and CDR2 SMNVEV (reference sequence). The CDR3 runs 16 residues. V dropped 3 bases and J dropped 5 bases, with 20 bases sitting between them. CDR3 bases: TGTGCCAGCAGTTTTTTCCCGTCGACAGGGAGGGACGAGCAGTACTTC. It yields the protein CASSFFPSTGRDEQYF.

The gene calls are TRBV6-5 and TRBJ2-3, with a weak D call TRBD2 (5 bases). The length of the CDR3 is 12 residues. CDR1 and CDR2 (germline): MNHEY, SVGAGI. Trimming cost V 7 bases and J 2 bases, with 7 bases left between them. CDR3 amino acids: CASTGTTDTQYF. In DNA, the CDR3 is TGTGCCAGCACGGGAACCACAGATACGCAGTATTTT.

V gene TRBV29-1 combines with J gene TRBJ2-7, with a weak D call TRBD1 (5 bases). V was cut by 4 bases and J by 0 bases, with 7 bases left in between. Germline V gene sequence: CDR1 SQVTM, CDR2 ANQGSEA. This CDR3 contains 12 residues. CDR3 DNA sequence: TGCAGCGTTGGTGACAGCTCCTACGAGCAGTACTTC. Its protein is CSVGDSSYEQYF.

This rearrangement joins TRBV19 to TRBJ2-2; 9 nucleotides line up with TRBD2. The CDR3 sequence is 17 residues long. The trim removed 0 bases at V and 4 bases at J, leaving 6 bases unmatched. From germline, CDR1 is LNHDA and CDR2 SQIVND (reference sequence). The CDR3 here is CASSIDALAGTTGELFF. DNA for the CDR3: TGTGCCAGTAGTATAGATGCACTAGCGGGTACCACCGGGGAGCTGTTTTTT. Full variable domain (missing parts from reference TRBV19 and TRBJ2-2): DGGITQSPKYLFRKEGQNVTLSCEQNLNHDAMYWYRQDPGQGLRLIYYSQIVNDFQKGDIAEGYSVSREKKESFPLTVTSAQKNPTAFYLCASSIDALAGTTGELFFGEGSRLTVL.